The text below deals with one T cell receptor (beta chain). Seattle enrolled patients during active infection and tracked them longitudinally. The V gene's germline CDR1 is SEHNR and CDR2 FQNEAQ (reference sequence). V lost 5 bases and J 4 bases, leaving 14 bases between the germline ends. CDR3 size: 14 residues. The data were produced by immunoSEQ multiplex PCR, yet TCRdb's version contains in-frame clones alone and is incomplete. The table lists 120,000 to 150,000 clones, roughly 84% of them singletons. The data stem from a study of blood T cell repertoires in COVID-19. Study-level information: Some COVID-19 samples were acute and others convalescent; all came from the United States, Italy and Spain.

The source material was peripheral blood. This clonotype was sampled from a man aged 25 to 40 with COVID-19, enrolled during active disease. The chain uses TRBV7-9 and TRBJ1-2, with a possible D match to TRBD1 (6 bases). The CDR3: CASSPNTGTYGYTF. The CDR3 coding sequence is TGTGCCAGCAGCCCTAACACAGGGACCTATGGCTACACCTTC.